This is a list of T cell receptor beta chains from one sample in a study of cytotoxic CD8 clonotypes in ibrutinib-treated CLL. Sequenced by immunoSEQ multiplex PCR; TCRdb stores in-frame clones only, minus some. Altogether about 120,000 clones are present, around 85% being singletons, with the ten largest covering roughly 1.9%. Sample: PBMCs, taken after 24 months of ibrutinib treatment. The origin of the receptors is a human donor with chronic lymphocytic leukemia. The CDR3 runs from the conserved cysteine through the conserved F or W. A D gene is named only where the DNA matches it firmly. The size field is filled for only some rows; it gives once, few, many or a size class.

>-|few|TRBV5-1|TRBJ1-1
CASSLGQTYTEAFF
TGCGCCAGCAGCTTGGGACAGACCTACACTGAAGCTTTCTTT
>TRBD2|-|TRBV19|TRBJ2-3
CASSKIAGGYTDTQYF
TGTGCCAGTAGTAAGATCGCGGGAGGGTACACAGATACGCAGTATTTT
>TRBD1|-|TRBV5-8|TRBJ2-7
CASSSDRGLREQYF
TGTGCCAGCAGCTCGGACAGGGGGCTGAGGGAGCAGTACTTC
>-|-|TRBV5-1|TRBJ2-1
CASSLGTDSYNEQFF
TGCGCCAGCAGCTTGGGTACAGATTCCTACAATGAGCAGTTCTTC
>-|-|TRBV11-2|TRBJ2-7
CASSLQDTASYEQYF
TGTGCCAGCAGCTTACAGGACACAGCCTCCTACGAGCAGTACTTC
>TRBD2|-|TRBV4-3|TRBJ2-2
CASSQPGLAGTGELFF
TGCGCCAGCAGCCAACCGGGACTAGCGGGAACCGGGGAGCTGTTTTTT
>-|-|TRBV7-2|TRBJ1-5
CASGLVGGSNQPQHF
TGTGCCAGCGGCTTGGTGGGGGGTAGCAATCAGCCCCAGCATTTT
>TRBD1|-|TRBV19|TRBJ2-6
CASSSRTGTNSGANVLTF
TGTGCCAGTAGTTCGAGGACAGGGACAAACTCTGGGGCCAACGTCCTGACTTTC
>-|few|TRBV7-9|TRBJ1-5
CASSLEPRQPQHF
TGTGCCAGCAGCTTAGAGCCCCGTCAGCCCCAGCATTTT
>-|few|TRBV10-3|TRBJ1-5
CAISEGYSNQPQHF
TGTGCCATCAGTGAGGGCTATAGCAATCAGCCCCAGCATTTT
>-|-|TRBV27|TRBJ2-7
CASSPIEGRLSGQYF
TGTGCCAGCAGCCCTATCGAGGGACGGCTCTCGGGGCAGTACTTC
>-|-|TRBV4-3|TRBJ1-4
CASSQDGGRGLFF
TGCGCCAGCAGCCAAGATGGGGGGCGAGGGCTGTTTTTT
>-|-|TRBV27|TRBJ2-2
CASTGTVNTGELFF
TGTGCCAGCACAGGGACGGTGAACACCGGGGAGCTGTTTTTT
>-|-|TRBV6-5|TRBJ1-4
CASRGTVFFNEKLFF
TGTGCCAGCAGGGGAACAGTTTTTTTTAATGAAAAACTGTTTTTT
>TRBD1|-|TRBV6-5|TRBJ2-7
CASEDRAGDYEQYF
TGTGCCAGCGAAGACAGGGCTGGGGACTACGAGCAGTACTTC
>-|-|TRBV5-1|TRBJ1-4
CASSLAGNEKLFF
TGCGCCAGCAGCTTGGCAGGAAATGAAAAACTGTTTTTT
>TRBD2|-|TRBV10-2|TRBJ2-5
CASRQTSGGETQYF
TGCGCCAGCAGACAGACTAGCGGGGGTGAGACCCAGTACTTC
>-|-|TRBV6-1|TRBJ1-5
CASSEGTYSNQPQHF
TGTGCCAGCAGTGAAGGGACGTATAGCAATCAGCCCCAGCATTTT
>TRBD2|-|TRBV28|TRBJ2-3
CASRPLIVTSGATDTQYF
TGTGCCAGCAGGCCTTTGATCGTGACTAGCGGGGCAACAGATACGCAGTATTTT
>TRBD2|-|TRBV2|TRBJ2-3
CASTQTSGGDVDTQYF
TGTGCCAGCACCCAGACTAGCGGGGGGGACGTAGATACGCAGTATTTT
>-|-|TRBV7-9|TRBJ1-2
CASSSDGLGGYTF
TGTGCCAGCAGCTCGGACGGGCTTGGAGGCTACACCTTC
>TRBD1|-|TRBV19|TRBJ1-2
CASEGQGANGYTF
TGTGCCAGTGAGGGACAGGGGGCGAATGGCTACACCTTC
>-|few|TRBV4-3|TRBJ1-6
CASKRVGLGSPLHF
TGCGCCAGCAAGAGGGTCGGTTTGGGTTCACCCCTCCACTTT
>TRBD1|-|TRBV5-6|TRBJ1-3
CASSSTGGSSGNTIYF
TGTGCCAGCAGCTCGACAGGGGGGAGCTCTGGAAACACCATATATTTT
>-|-|TRBV5-1|TRBJ2-2
CASSFPSTGELFF
TGCGCCAGCAGCTTCCCTAGTACCGGGGAGCTGTTTTTT
>-|-|TRBV28|TRBJ1-5
CASNAGDSNQPQHF
TGTGCCAGCAATGCAGGGGATAGCAATCAGCCCCAGCATTTT
>-|-|TRBV5-1|TRBJ2-3
CASSSQGVGTDTQYF
TGCGCCAGCAGTTCCCAAGGGGTTGGGACAGATACGCAGTATTTT
>-|-|TRBV7-9|TRBJ1-1
CASSLQLMNTEAFF
TGTGCCAGCAGCCTTCAGCTTATGAACACTGAAGCTTTCTTT
>-|-|TRBV5-1|TRBJ1-4
CASSLTGSEKLFF
TGCGCCAGCAGCTTGACGGGGTCCGAAAAACTGTTTTTT